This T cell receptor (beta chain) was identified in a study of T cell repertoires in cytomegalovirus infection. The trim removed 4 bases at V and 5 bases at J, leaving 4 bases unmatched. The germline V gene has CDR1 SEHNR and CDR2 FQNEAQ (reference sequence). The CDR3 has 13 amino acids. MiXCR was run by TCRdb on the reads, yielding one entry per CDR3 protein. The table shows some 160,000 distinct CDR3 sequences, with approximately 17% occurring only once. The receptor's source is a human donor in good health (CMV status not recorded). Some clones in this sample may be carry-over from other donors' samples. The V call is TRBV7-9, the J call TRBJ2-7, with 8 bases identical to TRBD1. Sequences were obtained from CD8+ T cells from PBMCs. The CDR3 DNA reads TGTGCCAGCAGCTCGACAGGGGAGGACGAGCAGTACTTC. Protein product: CASSSTGEDEQYF.